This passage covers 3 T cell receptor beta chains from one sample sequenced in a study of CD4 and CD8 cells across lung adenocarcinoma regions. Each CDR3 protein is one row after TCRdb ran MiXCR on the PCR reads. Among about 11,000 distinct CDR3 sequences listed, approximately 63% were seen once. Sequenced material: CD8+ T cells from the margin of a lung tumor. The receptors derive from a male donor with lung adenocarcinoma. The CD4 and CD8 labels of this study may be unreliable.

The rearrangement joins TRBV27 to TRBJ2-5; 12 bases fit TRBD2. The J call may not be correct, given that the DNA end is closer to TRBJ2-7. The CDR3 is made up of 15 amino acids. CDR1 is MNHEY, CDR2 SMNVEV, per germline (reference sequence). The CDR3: CASGSPLAGGYEQYF. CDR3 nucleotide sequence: TGTGCCAGCGGCTCCCCACTAGCGGGGGGCTACGAGCAGTACTTC.

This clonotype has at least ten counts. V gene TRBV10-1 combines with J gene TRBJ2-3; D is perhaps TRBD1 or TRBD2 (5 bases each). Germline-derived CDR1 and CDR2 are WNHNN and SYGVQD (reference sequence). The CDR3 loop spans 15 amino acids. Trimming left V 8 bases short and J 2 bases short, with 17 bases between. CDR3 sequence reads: CASLLRGKSTDTQYF. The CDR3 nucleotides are TGCGCCAGCTTGCTGAGGGGAAAATCCACAGATACGCAGTATTTT.

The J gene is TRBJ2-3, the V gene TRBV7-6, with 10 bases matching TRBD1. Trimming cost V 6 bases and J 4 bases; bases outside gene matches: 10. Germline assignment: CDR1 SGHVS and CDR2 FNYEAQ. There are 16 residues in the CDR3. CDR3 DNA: TGTGCCAGCAGGGGAAAGGGGGACAGGGGTGCAGATACGCAGTATTTT. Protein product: CASRGKGDRGADTQYF.